The clone carrying this T cell receptor beta chain has more than one count but fewer than ten. This record belongs to a study of T cell changes during pregnancy in multiple sclerosis. TCRdb's table, derived via immunoSEQ multiplex PCR, lists solely in-frame clones and lacks some. The repertoire includes some 80,000 clones, approximately 90% of them detected once, and roughly 2.5% sits in the top ten. Germline V gives CDR1 MGHRA, CDR2 YSYEKL. The V and J ends lost 2 bases and 4 bases respectively, with 11 bases between them. The CDR3 spans 14 residues. Sequenced material: peripheral blood, taken in the first trimester of pregnancy. J is TRBJ1-1 and V is TRBV4-1, with D perhaps TRBD1 (5 bases). This clonotype was sampled from a female donor with multiple sclerosis, enrolled in a pregnancy study. In DNA form, the CDR3 reads TGCGCCAGCAGCCAACTGGCAGGGCGCACTGAAGCTTTCTTT. Amino acid sequence: CASSQLAGRTEAFF.